What follows are 26 T cell receptor beta chains derived from one specimen sequenced in a study of blood T cells in healthy people across ages. Together with a sample-barcoded 5' primer, a J-beta primer mix was included in a second PCR lasting about 7 to 12 cycles. TCRdb processed the 5' RACE reads anew with MiXCR; each CDR3 protein has one entry. The table has over 1,300,000 distinct CDR3 sequences, roughly 59% seen once. Sequencing was performed on blood. The receptors derive from a man aged 18 to 35 in good health.

CDR3 coding DNA: TGTGCCAGCAGCCAAGACATCAGCGGGAGGGTTGGCGAGCAGTACTTC. As protein: CASSQDISGRVGEQYF. The genes are TRBV14 and TRBJ2-5, with 10 bases fitting TRBD2. The J call is uncertain, as TRBJ2-7 better fits the DNA end. The CDR3 loop spans 16 amino acids. Germline V gene sequence: CDR1 SGHDN, CDR2 FVKESK.

In regard to this clonotype: In this CDR3 the conserved last residue, phenylalanine or tryptophan, is missing, so a read error is likely. Because the CDR3's place on the DNA is in doubt, the DNA is left out and the CDR3 is given as listed by TCRdb. The rearrangement links TRBV11-2 to TRBJ1-5; the listed D gene, TRBD1, was not tested against the DNA. The CDR3 has 9 amino acids, counting both end residues. The germline gives CDR1 SGHAT, CDR2 FQNNGV. The CDR3 here is CASSLGGRV.

This chain joins TRBV6-5 and TRBJ1-2; tentatively, D is TRBD1 (6 bases). CDR3 length equals 12 residues. The germline V and J ends were trimmed by 7 bases and 4 bases, with 10 bases remaining between them. Germline V CDR1 and CDR2: MNHEY, SVGAGI. The CDR3 is CASTDRIYGYTF. The CDR3 bases are TGTGCCAGCACTGACAGGATCTATGGCTACACCTTC.

This chain connects TRBV4-1 to TRBJ2-7; 8 nucleotides align to TRBD2. CDR3 size: 14 residues. Germline CDR1 MGHRA, CDR2 YSYEKL. V was clipped by 3 bases and J by 3 bases; unmatched bases: 4. CDR3 in DNA: TGCGCCAGCAGCCATACTAGCGGTTTCTACGAGCAGTACTTC. This codes for CASSHTSGFYEQYF.

The chain joins TRBV5-1 to TRBJ2-5; 7 bases fit TRBD1. V shed 6 bases, J shed 5 bases, and the junction held 7 bases outside the gene matches. Germline CDR1 and CDR2: SGHRS and YFSETQ. CDR3 length equals 13 residues. Written as DNA, the CDR3 is TGCGCCAGCAACCGACAGGGCTCGGAGACCCAGTACTTC. Protein sequence: CASNRQGSETQYF.

J is TRBJ1-2 and V is TRBV7-9, with 9 bases identical to TRBD1. V trimming: 5 bases; J trimming: 5 bases; junction bases outside the gene matches: 6. Germline V gene sequence: CDR1 SEHNR, CDR2 FQNEAQ (reference sequence). The length of the CDR3 is 14 residues. The DNA for the CDR3 is TGTGCCAGCAGCGTAGGAGGGACAGGGTATGGCTACACCTTC. It is translated as CASSVGGTGYGYTF.

This sequence joins TRBV3-1 and TRBJ2-2; 9 nucleotides align to TRBD1. The CDR3 contains 18 residues. Germline CDR1 LGHDT, CDR2 YNNKEL (reference sequence). Trimming cost V 1 base and J 4 bases; bases outside gene matches: 10. CDR3 amino acids: CASSQGVTGGSFTGELFF. Written as DNA, the CDR3 is TGTGCCAGCAGCCAAGGAGTGACAGGGGGGAGTTTCACCGGGGAGCTGTTTTTT.

The chain joins TRBV20-1 to TRBJ1-5; D might be TRBD1 (6 bases). Trimming removed 3 bases at V and 5 bases at J, with 17 bases between. Per the germline V gene, CDR1 is DFQATT and CDR2 is SNEGSKA (reference sequence). The CDR3 has 15 amino acids. CDR3 nucleotides: TGCAGTGCTAGCGAGGGGGGCTGGTACGATCAGCCCCAGCATTTT. Encoded protein: CSASEGGWYDQPQHF.

This clonotype has a handful of counts. V and J are TRBV29-1 and TRBJ1-2; D is undetermined. Trimming shortened V by 8 bases and J by 6 bases, and 16 bases separated the two germline ends. The CDR3 sequence is 12 residues long. CDR1 is SQVTM, CDR2 ANQGSEA, per germline. This chain's CDR3 is CSSIGASDGYTF. CDR3 coding DNA: TGCAGCTCTATTGGAGCAAGTGATGGCTACACCTTC.

The chain recombines TRBV25-1 with TRBJ1-3, with TRBD1 matching over 7 bases. After removal of 8 bases from V and 0 bases from J, the junction contained 16 bases not matched to a gene. The CDR3 length is 18 residues. CDR1 is MGHDK and CDR2 is SYGVNS in the germline V gene. DNA for the CDR3: TGTGCCAGCGTTAAGGGCCTGGGACAGTCATACTCTGGAAACACCATATATTTT. As protein: CASVKGLGQSYSGNTIYF.

This clonotype has only a few counts. This chain uses TRBV7-2 with TRBJ2-7; 7 bases are a match to TRBD2. The germline V gene has CDR1 SGHTA and CDR2 FQGNSA. Germline trimming cut 4 bases from V and 3 bases from J; bases unmatched to any gene: 6. The CDR3 consists of 14 residues. The CDR3 loop is CASSSISGGYEQYF. The CDR3 region has the DNA TGTGCCAGCAGCTCTATTTCGGGAGGCTACGAGCAGTACTTC.

The sample holds a few counts of this clonotype. The V and J genes are TRBV7-2 and TRBJ2-3, with 9 bases fitting TRBD1. The CDR3 runs 15 residues. Unmatched junction bases numbered 6, after V lost 5 bases and J lost 3 bases. Germline values: CDR1 SGHTA, CDR2 FQGNSA. The CDR3 bases are TGTGCCAGCAGCCTTCGACAGGGGGGGACAGATACGCAGTATTTT. It translates to CASSLRQGGTDTQYF.

V and J are TRBV4-2 and TRBJ2-4; D not certain. The DNA end lines up better with TRBJ2-7; the J call may be wrong. This CDR3 region has 14 residues. The germline V gene has CDR1 LGHNA and CDR2 YNFKEQ. CDR3: CASSQVMDGYEQYF. In DNA form, the CDR3 reads TGTGCCAGCAGCCAAGTTATGGATGGTTACGAGCAGTACTTC.

The chain carries TRBV5-6 and TRBJ1-2; D remains unclear. V was cut by 0 bases and J by 0 bases, with 12 bases left in between. Per the germline V gene, CDR1 is SGHDT and CDR2 is YYEEEE. The CDR3 consists of 16 residues. The CDR3 DNA is TGTGCCAGCAGCTTGGAAGGCAGTTTTTCTAACTATGGCTACACCTTC. This encodes CASSLEGSFSNYGYTF.

The gene calls are TRBV7-6 and TRBJ2-7; D is unclear. Trimming pared 3 bases from V and 6 bases from J, leaving 12 bases between. Germline CDR1 is SGHVS and CDR2 is FNYEAQ. The CDR3 extends over 13 amino acids. In DNA form, the CDR3 reads TGTGCCAGCAGCTTGCGTCTTCGATTCGAGCAGTACTTC. Translated, it gives CASSLRLRFEQYF.

The chain is built from TRBV11-2 and TRBJ2-7, with D maybe TRBD2 (6 bases). V dropped 2 bases and J dropped 4 bases, with 18 bases sitting between them. CDR1 is SGHAT and CDR2 is FQNNGV in the germline V gene. This CDR3 comprises 16 residues. The CDR3 DNA reads as TGTGCCAGCAGCTTAAGTGGCGGAGGGGCCAGATACGAGCAGTACTTC. As protein: CASSLSGGGARYEQYF.

The genes are TRBV10-2 and TRBJ2-1; 9 bases match TRBD2. The V and J ends lost 0 bases and 13 bases, in that order; junction bases with no gene match: 10. The CDR3 contains 15 residues. Germline V gives CDR1 WSHSY, CDR2 SAAADI. In DNA form, the CDR3 reads TGCGCCAGCAGTGAGTCCGTGGTAGCGGGAGAGACCCAGTTCTTC. It translates to CASSESVVAGETQFF.

This clonotype was picked up a small number of times. The V call is TRBV2, the J call TRBJ1-2, with no clear D. The germline gives CDR1 SNHLY, CDR2 FYNNEI. Trimming stripped 10 bases from V and 1 base from J, with 16 bases between. This CDR3 is 14 amino acids long. The CDR3 DNA reads as TGTGCCATCTCGGGAGGATCGGGTAACTATGGCTACACCTTC. Its protein product is CAISGGSGNYGYTF.

The chain joins TRBV29-1 to TRBJ2-2; 10 bases are a match to TRBD2. V shed 0 bases, J shed 1 base, and the junction held 5 bases outside the gene matches. Germline V lookup: CDR1 SQVTM, CDR2 ANQGSEA. This CDR3 contains 17 residues. CDR3 sequence (DNA): TGCAGCGTTGAAGATCTTAGACTAGCGGGGAACACCGGGGAGCTGTTTTTT. It translates to CSVEDLRLAGNTGELFF.

This chain uses TRBV25-1 with TRBJ2-7, with 14 positions matching TRBD2. Losses at the gene ends were 5 bases for V and 5 bases for J; bases not matched to a gene: 8. The CDR3 runs 16 residues. Per the germline V gene, CDR1 is MGHDK and CDR2 is SYGVNS. The CDR3 DNA sequence: TGTGCCAGCAGTAAGACTAGCGGGAGGGTAGACCACGAGCAGTACTTC. The encoded protein is CASSKTSGRVDHEQYF.

V gene TRBV27 combines with J gene TRBJ2-2; 7 bases fit TRBD1. The ends lost 5 bases at V and 6 bases at J; junction bases unmatched: 9. The CDR3 covers 15 residues. Germline V gene sequence: CDR1 MNHEY, CDR2 SMNVEV (reference sequence). The CDR3 DNA follows: TGTGCCAGCAGTCCGTTACAGGGGCGGGCCGGGGAGCTGTTTTTT. This gives the protein CASSPLQGRAGELFF.

The J gene is TRBJ2-1, the V gene TRBV6-2 or TRBV6-3; TRBD1 might be the D (5 bases). Per germline, CDR1 MNHEY and CDR2 SVGEGT. The CDR3 loop spans 14 amino acids. The ends were cut back, 6 bases at V and 6 bases at J, with 15 bases in the middle. CDR3 DNA sequence: TGTGCCAGCAGAATAAGCTTAGGGGCCAATGAGCAGTTCTTC. Its translation is CASRISLGANEQFF.

V gene TRBV29-1 combines with J gene TRBJ2-1; 10 nucleotides match TRBD1. The CDR3 sequence is 14 residues long. Germline V gene data show CDR1 as SQVTM and CDR2 as ANQGSEA. V lost 5 bases to trimming and J lost 8 bases; unmatched junction nucleotides: 9. CDR3 nucleotide sequence: TGCAGCGTTAGCGGGACAGGGGATCCTTATGAGCAGTTCTTC. It yields the protein CSVSGTGDPYEQFF.

This clonotype occurred a few times. The V and J genes are TRBV25-1 and TRBJ2-1; no definite D call. The CDR3 covers 17 residues. Germline V CDR1 and CDR2: MGHDK, SYGVNS. Trimming removed 2 bases from V and 0 bases from J, with 14 bases in between. This chain's CDR3 is CASSESVGSSSYNEQFF. CDR3 nucleotide sequence: TGTGCCAGCAGTGAAAGTGTAGGGTCTAGCTCCTACAATGAGCAGTTCTTC.

This clonotype was counted only a few times. The chain is built from TRBV7-2 and TRBJ2-5, with TRBD1 as a possible D gene (7 bases). V dropped 1 base and J dropped 6 bases, with 12 bases sitting between them. The length of the CDR3 is 14 residues. Germline CDR1 SGHTA, CDR2 FQGNSA. The CDR3 region has the DNA TGTGCCAGCAGCTTAGGGAGGGGGCTGAAGACCCAGTACTTC. Residues: CASSLGRGLKTQYF.

This clonotype was picked up a small number of times. V gene TRBV5-1 combines with J gene TRBJ2-3; 9 nucleotides line up with TRBD2. Germline loops: CDR1 SGHRS, CDR2 YFSETQ. Trimming cost V 7 bases and J 5 bases; bases outside gene matches: 5. This CDR3 is 13 amino acids long. The CDR3: CASRGRAEDTQYF. The CDR3 DNA follows: TGCGCCAGCCGCGGGAGGGCCGAAGATACGCAGTATTTT.